The 12 T cell receptor beta chains presented below share a single source sample, sequenced in a study of blood T cell repertoires in COVID-19. TCRdb's table, derived via immunoSEQ multiplex PCR, lists solely in-frame clones and lacks some. Of about 120,000 clones in the sample, approximately 81% are singletons; the top ten hold 3% to 3.5%. Sequencing was performed on peripheral blood. The receptors originated from a man in his forties with acute or convalescent COVID-19.

The V and J genes are TRBV7-3 and TRBJ2-7; TRBD1 aligns across 8 bases. Trimming at V came to 5 bases and at J to 0 bases, leaving 9 bases not matched to a gene. The V gene's germline CDR1 is SGHTA and CDR2 FQGTGA. The CDR3 runs to 16 residues. CDR3 sequence reads: CASSQVFQGASYEQYF. The CDR3 nucleotides are TGTGCCAGCAGCCAAGTCTTTCAGGGGGCCTCCTACGAGCAGTACTTC.

This chain uses TRBV27 with TRBJ2-7; D perhaps matches TRBD1 (6 bases). Germline loops: CDR1 MNHEY, CDR2 SMNVEV (reference sequence). Trimming stripped 2 bases from V and 1 base from J, with 9 bases between. This CDR3 contains 14 residues. CDR3 protein: CASSLLQGSYEQYF. The CDR3 coding sequence is TGTGCCAGCAGTTTACTACAGGGTTCCTACGAGCAGTACTTC.

The sample holds one count of this clone. The chain links TRBV2 to TRBJ1-1; 11 bases are a match to TRBD1. Germline CDR1 reads SNHLY; CDR2 reads FYNNEI. The CDR3 extends over 15 amino acids. The V and J ends lost 7 bases and 1 base, in that order; junction bases with no gene match: 5. Here the CDR3 DNA reads TGTGCCAGCACTGGGGACAGGGGGGAGAACACTGAAGCTTTCTTT. It translates to CASTGDRGENTEAFF.

The chain is built from TRBV6-4 and TRBJ1-2; the D gene is possibly TRBD1 (6 bases). Per the germline V gene, CDR1 is MRHNA and CDR2 is SNTAGT. CDR3 length equals 14 residues. The V gene lost 0 bases and the J gene lost 7 bases, with 12 bases spanning the gap. The CDR3 spells CASSDSSRGTGYTF. The CDR3 DNA reads as TGTGCCAGCAGTGACTCGAGTAGGGGGACTGGCTACACCTTC.

The chain carries TRBV12-3 or TRBV12-4 and TRBJ2-1; D remains unclear. The CDR3 totals 12 residues. Trimming stripped 3 bases from V and 9 bases from J, with 9 bases between. The CDR3 is CASSLERREQFF. The DNA for the CDR3 is TGTGCCAGCAGTTTGGAGCGACGTGAGCAGTTCTTC.

As for this clone: At the DNA level, this CDR3 is encoded by other sequences in the same sample as well. This chain links TRBV5-1 with TRBJ2-3, with 8 nucleotides matching TRBD2. Germline values: CDR1 SGHRS, CDR2 YFSETQ. This CDR3 is built from 14 residues. The J segment lost 3 bases and the V segment lost 4 bases, leaving 4 bases of the junction unmatched. The CDR3 DNA reads TGCGCCAGCAGCCCCGGGGGGGTAACAGATACGCAGTATTTT. It codes for CASSPGGVTDTQYF.

The chain uses TRBV7-3 and TRBJ2-1, with 9 bases lining up with TRBD2. The CDR3 runs to 18 residues. The ends lost 0 bases at V and 1 base at J; junction bases unmatched: 7. Germline assignment: CDR1 SGHTA and CDR2 FQGTGA. The CDR3 spells CASSLTQSGGLSYNEQFF. CDR3 DNA: TGTGCCAGCAGCTTAACCCAGAGCGGGGGGTTGTCCTACAATGAGCAGTTCTTC.

The chain carries TRBV7-2 and TRBJ2-1, with D possibly matching TRBD1 (5 bases). Germline V gene sequence: CDR1 SGHTA, CDR2 FQGNSA. CDR3 size: 13 residues. V was clipped by 2 bases and J by 10 bases, with 12 bases between them. The CDR3 here is CASSLRQGGEQFF. The CDR3 DNA is TGTGCCAGCAGCTTACGGCAGGGCGGAGAGCAGTTCTTC.

This chain uses TRBV5-5 with TRBJ1-2; no clear D gene. Germline V gene sequence: CDR1 SGHKS, CDR2 YYEKEE (reference sequence). The CDR3 totals 13 residues. The V end lost 0 bases, the J end lost 2 bases, and 5 bases lay between the germline ends. The CDR3 loop is CASSLDMNYGYTF. The CDR3 nucleotides read TGTGCCAGCAGCTTGGATATGAACTATGGCTACACCTTC.

V usage is TRBV11-3 and J usage is TRBJ2-7, with D perhaps TRBD2 (6 bases). Trimming stripped 1 base from V and 3 bases from J, with 10 bases between. CDR3 length: 14 residues. In germline, CDR1 is SGHNT, CDR2 YENEEA. CDR3 in DNA: TGTGCCAGCAGCTTAGGCGGGGCGGACTACGAGCAGTACTTC. Encoded protein: CASSLGGADYEQYF. Supplemented by reference TRBV11-3 and TRBJ2-7, the full variable domain reads EAGVVQSPRYKIIEKKQPVAFWCNPISGHNTLYWYLQNLGQGPELLIRYENEEAVDDSQLPKDRFSAERLKGVDSTLKIQPAELGDSAVYLCASSLGGADYEQYFGPGTRLTVT.

V is TRBV7-2 and J is TRBJ2-7, with TRBD2 matching 7 bases. The ends lost 0 bases at V and 2 bases at J; junction bases unmatched: 10. CDR1 SGHTA and CDR2 FQGNSA come from the germline V gene. The CDR3 totals 17 residues. CDR3 residues: CASSLARTSATTYEQYF. DNA of the CDR3: TGTGCCAGCAGCTTAGCGCGAACTAGCGCGACTACCTACGAGCAGTACTTC.

DNA for the CDR3: TGTGCCAGCAGTTATCAGGTTGCAGGGTCCACTGAAGCTTTCTTT. This translates into CASSYQVAGSTEAFF. The chain combines TRBV6-5 with TRBJ1-1; TRBD1 might be the D (5 bases). CDR1 is MNHEY, CDR2 SVGAGI, per germline. CDR3 size: 15 residues. The V end lost 3 bases, the J end lost 4 bases, and 15 bases lay between the germline ends.